Detailed here is one TCR beta chain. Antigen unknown. The record originates from a study of cytomegalovirus exposure and HLA in healthy donors. Points from the study as a whole: Apparent HLA restriction characterized most CMV-associated TCR beta chains in a later analysis. The study carried out a later analysis of TCR beta sequences. It associated roughly 17,000 of them with specific HLA alleles at a false discovery rate of 0.05. One variant, a missense change in DCLRE1C, was linked in a later analysis to TCR beta V- and J-gene trimming. Some segments of the V type, notably TRBV6-2 and TRBV6-3, were excluded as indistinguishable.

A multiplex PCR was run with 60 Vbeta primers and 13 Jbeta primers. Assay used: immunoSEQ multiplex PCR; TCRdb lists only in-frame clones, some missing. The sample shows about 160,000 clones, 70% to 85% of them seen only once. The CDR3 covers 16 residues. The V end lost 0 bases, the J end lost 0 bases, and 11 bases lay between the germline ends. Germline V gives CDR1 SGHVS, CDR2 FQNEAQ. This clonotype was sampled from a man aged 50 to 59 in good health and CMV-seropositive. The sample was PBMCs. The rearrangement uses TRBV7-8 and TRBJ1-1; a possible D gene is TRBD1 (5 bases). CDR3 sequence reads: CASSLADSTLNTEAFF. In DNA, the CDR3 is TGTGCCAGCAGCTTAGCCGACAGTACCCTGAACACTGAAGCTTTCTTT.